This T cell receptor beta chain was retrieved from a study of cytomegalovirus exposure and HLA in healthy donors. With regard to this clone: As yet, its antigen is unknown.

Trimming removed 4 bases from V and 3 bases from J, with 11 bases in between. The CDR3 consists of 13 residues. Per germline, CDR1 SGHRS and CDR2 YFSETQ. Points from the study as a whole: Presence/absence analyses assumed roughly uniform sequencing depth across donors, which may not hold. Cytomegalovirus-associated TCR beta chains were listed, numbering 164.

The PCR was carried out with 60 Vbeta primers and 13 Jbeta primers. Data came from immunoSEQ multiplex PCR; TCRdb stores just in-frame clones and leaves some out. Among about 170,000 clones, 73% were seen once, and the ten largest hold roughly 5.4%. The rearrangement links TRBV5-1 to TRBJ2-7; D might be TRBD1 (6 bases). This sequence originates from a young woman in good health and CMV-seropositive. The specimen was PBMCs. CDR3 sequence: CASSRPDSYEQYF. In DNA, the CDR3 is TGCGCCAGCAGCAGGCCGGACAGCTACGAGCAGTACTTC.